The text below deals with one T cell receptor beta chain. The target of this receptor is not known. No base qualities exist here, and no much larger clone lies one base off it. The data originate from a study of beta chain features in type 1 diabetes (dated by TCRdb to 2016 to 2019). About the full investigation: Mean age, gender distribution, total cell number and subset yield were not different between patients and healthy donors. Regulatory and stem cell-like memory subsets were isolated from only 8 patients and 8 healthy donors, whereas naive and central memory subsets came from all 30 or so donors. A total of roughly 110 million sorted cells were examined across all samples, and the number of cells per subset was strongly correlated with RNA yield. In the study, TCRB repertoires of sorted circulating CD4+ T cell subsets from recently diagnosed type 1 diabetes patients were compared with those of matched healthy donors. Findings and caveats that apply to the study as a whole: Shorter templates might have been favored by PCR, but patient and control samples were amplified and corrected together, so both groups would have been affected equally by any skew. Sequencing cDNA rather than genomic DNA could over-represent highly expressing activated cells, although activation and CD3 levels did not differ between groups. Type 1 diabetes patients showed a moderate but significant shortening of TCRB CDR3 length in all four CD4+ subsets. Only small numbers of individuals were included in the HLA sub-analyses, which left unresolved whether HLA type had any influence on TCRB rearrangement. At VDJ recombination sites, type 1 diabetes patients had fewer insertions and more deleted nucleotides, which implies abnormalities in thymic rearrangement. Naive, central memory and regulatory TCRB repertoires appeared to be more alike among patients than among healthy donors.

Deletion took 7 bases off V and 4 bases off J, with a span of 20 bases between the germline ends. Per the germline V gene (reference sequence), SGHNT is the CDR1 and YYREEE is the CDR2. Reading from cysteine to phenylalanine, the CDR3 counts 15 amino acids. CDR3 DNA is the only sequence kept; it has 45 bases, read in frame from the first base. Each donor gave one peripheral blood draw, roughly 110 mL on average, collected into heparinised tubes. Naive, central memory, regulatory and stem cell-like memory CD4+ T cells were sorted on a BD FACSAria II using a panel including CD45RO, CCR7, CD25, CD127, CD95 and CD27. Every sorted population had a purity above 95%. Right away, PBMCs were isolated by Lymphoprep density gradient centrifugation and were stained directly, with no culture step. So that batch effects would be minimized, each experiment stained and sorted samples in pairs, pairing one healthy donor with one patient.

The entire amount of isolated RNA was reverse transcribed using the High Capacity cDNA Reverse Transcription Kit, so the sequenced TCRB transcripts were expressed ones. Deep immunoSEQ sequencing was performed on naive, central memory and regulatory T cell samples, with an average of around 3.5 million total reads per sample. Sorted cells were lysed in RLT buffer, and RNA was extracted using DNase-treated RNeasy Micro or Mini kits according to cell number. To prevent cross-contamination, every cell subset was processed on its own, while patient and healthy donor samples were processed together. The immunoSEQ multiplex PCR was used to amplify TCRB sequences from cDNA, generating 87-bp fragments that spanned the CDR3 region. The amplicons were sequenced using the Illumina HiSeq platform. The paper's processing steps were these. Synthetic template baselines were used to correct PCR bias computationally, reads within Hamming distance 2 were collapsed, and singletons that could not be merged were discarded. By aligning reads against IMGT, V, D and J genes, CDR3 length, and insertions or deletions at six rearrangement sites were assigned. Within each subset, clonotype counts were normalized to sorted cell number, after which true diversity and Gini coefficients were computed with the tcR R package. Repertoire sharing was quantified using the overlap coefficient calculated on TCRB nucleotide sequences. Drawn from immuneACCESS, this table holds only the in-frame rearrangements with V and J called that TCRdb kept. Clones are partly lost; checked studies trace under half to an unresolved V gene and leave the rest unexplained. The D gene and trimming were derived from the DNA, and the V and J assignments and clone size from that table. Present in this sample are just under 150,000 clones, approximately 13% of which were seen just once. The top ten clones comprise roughly 1.4% of the sample.

Sequences were obtained from central memory CD4+ T cells from blood. This chain joins TRBV5-4 to TRBJ2-5; D gene: possibly TRBD1, on 6 matching bases. This receptor was obtained from a man between 18 and 35 years old with type 1 diabetes. Here the CDR3 is given as CASALDSRNGETQYF. The DNA is as follows: TGTGCCAGCGCCTTGGACAGCAGGAATGGAGAGACCCAGTACTTC.